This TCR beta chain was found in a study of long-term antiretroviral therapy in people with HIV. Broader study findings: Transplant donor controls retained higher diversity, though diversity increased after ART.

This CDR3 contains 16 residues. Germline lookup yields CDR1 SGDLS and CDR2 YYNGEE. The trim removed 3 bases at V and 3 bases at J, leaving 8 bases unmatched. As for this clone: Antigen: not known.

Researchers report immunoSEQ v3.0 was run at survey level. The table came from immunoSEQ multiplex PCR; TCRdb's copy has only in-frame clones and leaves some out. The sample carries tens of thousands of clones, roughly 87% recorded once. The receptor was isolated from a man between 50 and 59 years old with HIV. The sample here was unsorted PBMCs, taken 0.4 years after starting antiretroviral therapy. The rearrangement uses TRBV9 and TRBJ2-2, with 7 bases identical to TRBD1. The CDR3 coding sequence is TGTGCCAGCAGCGCACAGACAGGGTTGTACACCGGGGAGCTGTTTTTT. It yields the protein CASSAQTGLYTGELFF. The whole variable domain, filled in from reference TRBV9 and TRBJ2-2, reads DSGVTQTPKHLITATGQRVTLRCSPRSGDLSVYWYQQSLDQGLQFLIQYYNGEERAKGNILERFSAQQFPDLHSELNLSSLELGDSALYFCASSAQTGLYTGELFFGEGSRLTVL.